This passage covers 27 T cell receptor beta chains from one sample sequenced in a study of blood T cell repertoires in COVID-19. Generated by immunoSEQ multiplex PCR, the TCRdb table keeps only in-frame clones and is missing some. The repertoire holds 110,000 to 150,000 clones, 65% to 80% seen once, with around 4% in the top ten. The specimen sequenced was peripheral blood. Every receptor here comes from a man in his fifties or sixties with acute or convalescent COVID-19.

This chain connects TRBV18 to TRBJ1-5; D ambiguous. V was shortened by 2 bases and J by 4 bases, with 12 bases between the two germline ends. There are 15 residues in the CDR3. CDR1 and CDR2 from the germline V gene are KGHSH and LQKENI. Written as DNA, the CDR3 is TGTGCCAGCTCACCAAACGTCCAGAATAATCAGCCCCAGCATTTT. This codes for CASSPNVQNNQPQHF.

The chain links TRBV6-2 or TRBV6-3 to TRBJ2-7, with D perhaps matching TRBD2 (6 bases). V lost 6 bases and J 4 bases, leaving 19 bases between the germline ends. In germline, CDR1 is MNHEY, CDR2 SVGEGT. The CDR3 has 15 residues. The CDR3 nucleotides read TGTGCCAGCAGCCTCCAAAACCCGGGAGTTTACGAGCAGTACTTC. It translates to CASSLQNPGVYEQYF.

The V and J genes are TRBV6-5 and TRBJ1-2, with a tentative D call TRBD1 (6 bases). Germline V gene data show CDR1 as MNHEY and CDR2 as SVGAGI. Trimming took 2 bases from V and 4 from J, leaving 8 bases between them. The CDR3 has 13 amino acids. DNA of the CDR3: TGTGCCAGCAGTTACCACAGGGTCTATGGCTACACCTTC. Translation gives CASSYHRVYGYTF.

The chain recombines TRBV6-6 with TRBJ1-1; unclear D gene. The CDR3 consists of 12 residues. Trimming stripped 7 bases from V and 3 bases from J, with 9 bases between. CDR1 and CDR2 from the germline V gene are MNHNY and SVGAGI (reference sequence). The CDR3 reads CASKRPDTEAFF. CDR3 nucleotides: TGTGCCAGCAAGCGACCGGACACTGAAGCTTTCTTT.

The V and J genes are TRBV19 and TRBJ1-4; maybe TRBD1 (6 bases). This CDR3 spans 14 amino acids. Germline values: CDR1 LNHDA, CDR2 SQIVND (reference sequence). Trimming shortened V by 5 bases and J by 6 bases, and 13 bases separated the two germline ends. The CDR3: CASSVQGIDEKLFF. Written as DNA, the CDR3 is TGTGCCAGTAGTGTCCAGGGGATCGATGAAAAACTGTTTTTT.

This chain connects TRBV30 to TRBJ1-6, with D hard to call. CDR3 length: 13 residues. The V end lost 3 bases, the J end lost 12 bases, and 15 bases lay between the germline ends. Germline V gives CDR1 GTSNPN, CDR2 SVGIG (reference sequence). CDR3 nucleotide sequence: TGTGCCTGGAGCGAAAAGCCTCGGGGACCCCTCCACTTT. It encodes CAWSEKPRGPLHF.

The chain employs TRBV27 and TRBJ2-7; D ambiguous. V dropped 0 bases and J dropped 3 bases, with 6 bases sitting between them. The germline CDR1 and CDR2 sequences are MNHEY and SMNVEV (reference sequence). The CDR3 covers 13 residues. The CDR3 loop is CASSLSAHYEQYF. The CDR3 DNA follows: TGTGCCAGCAGTTTATCGGCCCACTACGAGCAGTACTTC.

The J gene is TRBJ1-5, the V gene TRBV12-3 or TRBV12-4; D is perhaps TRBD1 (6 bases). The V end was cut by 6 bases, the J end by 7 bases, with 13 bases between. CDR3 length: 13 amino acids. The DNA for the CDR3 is TGTGCCAGCAGAGTAACAGGGAACCAGCCCCAGCATTTT. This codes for CASRVTGNQPQHF.

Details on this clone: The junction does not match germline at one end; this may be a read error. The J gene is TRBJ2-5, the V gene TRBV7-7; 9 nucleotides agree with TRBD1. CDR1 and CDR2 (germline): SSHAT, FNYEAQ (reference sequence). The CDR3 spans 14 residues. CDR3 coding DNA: TGTGCTAGCAGCGCTCTCGGGACAGGGAAGACCCAGTACTTC. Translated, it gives CASSALGTGKTQYF.

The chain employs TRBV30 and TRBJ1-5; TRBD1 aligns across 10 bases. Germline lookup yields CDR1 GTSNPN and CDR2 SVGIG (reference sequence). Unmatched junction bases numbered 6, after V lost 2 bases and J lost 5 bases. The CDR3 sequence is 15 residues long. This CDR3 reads CAWSRGTGAHQPQHF. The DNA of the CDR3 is TGTGCCTGGAGTAGGGGGACAGGGGCCCATCAGCCCCAGCATTTT.

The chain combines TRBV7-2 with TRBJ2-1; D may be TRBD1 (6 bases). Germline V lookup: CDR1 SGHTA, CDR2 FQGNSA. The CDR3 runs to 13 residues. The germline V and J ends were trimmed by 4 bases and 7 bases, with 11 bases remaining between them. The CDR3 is CASSSYTGNEQFF. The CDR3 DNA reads TGTGCCAGCAGCTCTTACACAGGGAATGAGCAGTTCTTC.

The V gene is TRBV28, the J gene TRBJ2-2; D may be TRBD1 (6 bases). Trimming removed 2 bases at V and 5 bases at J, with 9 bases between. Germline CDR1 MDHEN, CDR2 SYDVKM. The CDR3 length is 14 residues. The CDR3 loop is CASSLQGFTGELFF. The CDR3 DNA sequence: TGTGCCAGCAGTTTACAGGGGTTTACCGGGGAGCTGTTTTTT.

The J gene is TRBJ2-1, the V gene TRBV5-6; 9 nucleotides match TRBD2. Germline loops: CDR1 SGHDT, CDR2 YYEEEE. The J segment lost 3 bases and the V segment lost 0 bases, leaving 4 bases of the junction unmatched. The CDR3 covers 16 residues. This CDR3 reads CASSLAPAGGYNEQFF. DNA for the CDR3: TGTGCCAGCAGCTTGGCGCCAGCGGGAGGCTACAATGAGCAGTTCTTC.

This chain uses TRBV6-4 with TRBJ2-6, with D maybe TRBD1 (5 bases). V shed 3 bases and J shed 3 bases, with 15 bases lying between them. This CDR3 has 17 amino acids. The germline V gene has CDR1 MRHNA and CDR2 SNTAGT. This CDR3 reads CASSEATARIGANVLTF. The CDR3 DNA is TGTGCCAGCAGTGAGGCGACAGCCCGGATTGGGGCCAACGTCCTGACTTTC.

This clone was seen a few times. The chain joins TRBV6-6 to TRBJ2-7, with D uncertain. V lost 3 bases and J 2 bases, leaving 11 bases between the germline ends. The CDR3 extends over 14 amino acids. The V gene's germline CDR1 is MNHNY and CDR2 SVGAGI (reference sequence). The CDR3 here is CASSYVPETYEQYF. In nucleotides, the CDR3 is TGTGCCAGCAGTTATGTTCCAGAAACCTACGAGCAGTACTTC.

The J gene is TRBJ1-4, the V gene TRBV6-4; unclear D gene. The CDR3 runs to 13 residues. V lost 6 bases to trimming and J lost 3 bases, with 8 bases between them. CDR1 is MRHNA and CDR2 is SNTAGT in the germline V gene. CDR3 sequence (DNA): TGTGCCAGCAGCCTTCAGGCTAATGAAAAACTGTTTTTT. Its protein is CASSLQANEKLFF.

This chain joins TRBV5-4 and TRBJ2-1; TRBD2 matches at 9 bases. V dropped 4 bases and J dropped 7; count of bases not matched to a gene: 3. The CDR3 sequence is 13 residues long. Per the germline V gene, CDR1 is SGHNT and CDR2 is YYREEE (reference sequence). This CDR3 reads CASSVGLANEQFF. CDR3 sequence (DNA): TGTGCCAGCAGCGTAGGACTAGCGAATGAGCAGTTCTTC. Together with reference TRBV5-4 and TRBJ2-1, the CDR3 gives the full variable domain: ETGVTQSPTHLIKTRGQQVTLRCSSQSGHNTVSWYQQALGQGPQFIFQYYREEENGRGNFPPRFSGLQFPNYSSELNVNALELDDSALYLCASSVGLANEQFFGPGTRLTVL.

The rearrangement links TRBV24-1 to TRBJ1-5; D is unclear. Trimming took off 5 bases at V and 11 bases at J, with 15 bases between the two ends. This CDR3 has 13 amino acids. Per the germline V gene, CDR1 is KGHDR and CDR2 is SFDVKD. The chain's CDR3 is CATSVRGLTTQHF. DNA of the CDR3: TGTGCCACCAGTGTTCGGGGTCTAACGACCCAGCATTTT.

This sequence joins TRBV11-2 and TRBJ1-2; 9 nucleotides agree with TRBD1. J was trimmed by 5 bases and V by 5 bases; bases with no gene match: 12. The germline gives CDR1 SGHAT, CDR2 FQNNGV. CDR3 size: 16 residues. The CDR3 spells CASSPPPGTGSYGYTF. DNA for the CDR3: TGTGCCAGCAGCCCCCCACCGGGGACAGGGAGTTATGGCTACACCTTC. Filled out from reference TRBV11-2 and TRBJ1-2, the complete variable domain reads EAGVAQSPRYKIIEKRQSVAFWCNPISGHATLYWYQQILGQGPKLLIQFQNNGVVDDSQLPKDRFSAERLKGVDSTLKIQPAKLEDSAVYLCASSPPPGTGSYGYTFGSGTRLTVV.

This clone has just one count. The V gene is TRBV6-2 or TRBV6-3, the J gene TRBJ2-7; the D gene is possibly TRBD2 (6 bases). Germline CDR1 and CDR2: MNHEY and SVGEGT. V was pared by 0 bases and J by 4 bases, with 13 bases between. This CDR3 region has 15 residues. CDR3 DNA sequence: TGTGCCAGCAGTTACTCGACCCTGGCGGGATACGAGCAGTACTTC. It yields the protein CASSYSTLAGYEQYF.

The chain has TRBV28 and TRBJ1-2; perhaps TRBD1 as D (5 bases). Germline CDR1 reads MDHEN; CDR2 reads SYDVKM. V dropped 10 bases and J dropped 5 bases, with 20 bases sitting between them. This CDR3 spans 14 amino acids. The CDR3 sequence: CATVPGLREYGYTF. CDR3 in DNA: TGTGCCACGGTACCGGGACTACGCGAATATGGCTACACCTTC.

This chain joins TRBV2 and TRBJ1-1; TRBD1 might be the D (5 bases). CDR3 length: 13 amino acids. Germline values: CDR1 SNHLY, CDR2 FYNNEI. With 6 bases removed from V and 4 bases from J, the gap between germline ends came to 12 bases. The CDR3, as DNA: TGTGCCAGCAGGAGTCAAGGGGCCACTGAAGCTTTCTTT. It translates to CASRSQGATEAFF.

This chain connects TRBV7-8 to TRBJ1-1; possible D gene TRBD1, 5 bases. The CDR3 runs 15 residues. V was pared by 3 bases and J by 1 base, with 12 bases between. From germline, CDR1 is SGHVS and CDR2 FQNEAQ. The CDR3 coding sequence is TGTGCCAGCAGCTTGGGACTGGATCCGAACACTGAAGCTTTCTTT. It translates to CASSLGLDPNTEAFF.

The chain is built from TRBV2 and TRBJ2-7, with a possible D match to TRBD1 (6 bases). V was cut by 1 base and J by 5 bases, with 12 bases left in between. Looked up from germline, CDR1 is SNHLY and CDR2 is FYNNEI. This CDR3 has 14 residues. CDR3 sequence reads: CASSEGRGGHEQYF. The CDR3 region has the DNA TGTGCCAGCAGTGAAGGCAGGGGCGGCCACGAGCAGTACTTC.

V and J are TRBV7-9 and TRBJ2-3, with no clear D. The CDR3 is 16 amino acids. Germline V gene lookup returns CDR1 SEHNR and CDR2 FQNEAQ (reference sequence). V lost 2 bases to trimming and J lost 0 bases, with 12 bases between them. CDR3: CASSLFSVTSTDTQYF. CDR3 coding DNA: TGTGCCAGCAGCTTATTCAGCGTCACTAGCACAGATACGCAGTATTTT. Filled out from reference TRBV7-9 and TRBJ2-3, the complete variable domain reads DTGVSQNPRHKITKRGQNVTFRCDPISEHNRLYWYRQTLGQGPEFLTYFQNEAQLEKSRLLSDRFSAERPKGSFSTLEIQRTEQGDSAMYLCASSLFSVTSTDTQYFGPGTRLTVL.

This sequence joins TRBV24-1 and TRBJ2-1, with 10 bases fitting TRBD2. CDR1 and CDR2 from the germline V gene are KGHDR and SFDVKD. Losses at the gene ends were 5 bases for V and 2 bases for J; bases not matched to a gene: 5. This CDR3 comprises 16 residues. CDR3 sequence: CATSGGLAETYNEQFF. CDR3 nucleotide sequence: TGTGCCACCAGTGGTGGACTAGCGGAAACCTACAATGAGCAGTTCTTC.

As DNA, the CDR3 is TGTGCCAGCAGCCAAGATACAGGGGGCGCTGATGCGTCCAAAAACATTCAGTACTTC. Protein product: CASSQDTGGADASKNIQYF. The chain couples TRBV4-2 to TRBJ2-4, with TRBD1 identical over 9 bases. The CDR3 length is 19 residues. V gave up 0 bases and J gave up 2 bases; unmatched junction bases: 11. Germline lookup yields CDR1 LGHNA and CDR2 YNFKEQ.